This is a list of T cell receptor beta chains from one sample in a study of shared clonotypes between healthy human individuals. Measured with immunoSEQ multiplex PCR; TCRdb has only the in-frame clones, and not every one. The sample contains 2,500,000 or so clones, 93% of which appear only once. The specimen was naive CD4+ T cells from PBMCs. These receptors came from a man younger than 30 in good health. Some clones in this sample may be carry-over from other donors' samples. Both conserved end residues are part of each CDR3. A D gene is named only where the DNA matches it firmly. The size of a clone is reported for some rows only, either as once, few or many, or as a class for expanded clones.

j_gene,d_gene,v_gene,abundance,CDR3nt,CDR3aa
TRBJ2-3,TRBD2,TRBV5-1,-,TGCGCCAGTCGGCTAGCGGGGATCACAGATACGCAGTATTTT,CASRLAGITDTQYF
TRBJ2-5,-,TRBV5-1,-,TGCGCCAGCAGCTCCCCCGCTAAAGAGACCCAGTACTTC,CASSSPAKETQYF
TRBJ1-2,-,TRBV30,-,TGTGCCTGGTCTAGGCCGGCGGGGGCGAACTATGGCTACACCTTC,CAWSRPAGANYGYTF
TRBJ1-2,TRBD1,TRBV5-1,-,TGCGCCAGCAGCTTACAGGGGGCGGTTGACTATGGCTACACCTTC,CASSLQGAVDYGYTF
TRBJ1-4,-,TRBV5-5,once,TGTGCCAGCAGCTTCACGAACCCCGAAAAACTGTTTTTT,CASSFTNPEKLFF
TRBJ2-7,TRBD2,TRBV6-6,-,TGTGCCAGCAGTTATTCTAGCGGGAGGCCCTACGAGCAGTACTTC,CASSYSSGRPYEQYF
TRBJ2-7,TRBD2,TRBV2,once,TGTGCCAGCAGCTCGGGACTAGCGGGAGGTAACGAGCAGTACTTC,CASSSGLAGGNEQYF
TRBJ2-7,-,TRBV19,once,TGTGCCAGTAGTAAACTAGAGGGGCTCTACGAGCAGTACTTC,CASSKLEGLYEQYF
TRBJ2-1,TRBD1,TRBV7-2,-,TGTGCCAGCAGGGGACAGGCAATGTACAATGAGCAGTTCTTC,CASRGQAMYNEQFF
TRBJ2-3,-,TRBV18,-,TGTGCCAGCTCACCACCGATATCCTCAGATACGCAGTATTTT,CASSPPISSDTQYF
TRBJ2-1,-,TRBV29-1,once,TGCAGCGTTGAAGGACTCACGGGGGCGTACAATGAGCAGTTCTTC,CSVEGLTGAYNEQFF
TRBJ2-5,TRBD2,TRBV5-4,-,TGTGCCAGCAGTTCCCGACTAGCGGGAGGGGAGACCCAGTACTTC,CASSSRLAGGETQYF
TRBJ2-1,TRBD1,TRBV5-1,-,TGCGCCAGCAGCTTTTCAGGGGGCGGTGAGCAGTTCTTC,CASSFSGGGEQFF
TRBJ1-3,-,TRBV28,-,TGTGCCAGCAGTCCCCCGGGAGGAAACACCATATATTTT,CASSPPGGNTIYF
TRBJ2-1,-,TRBV19,once,TGTGCCAGTAGTCCGGCAGAGATCTACAATGAGCAGTTCTTC,CASSPAEIYNEQFF
TRBJ1-4,-,TRBV28,-,TGTGCCAGCAGTTTGACAAGGGAAACTAATGAAAAACTGTTTTTT,CASSLTRETNEKLFF
TRBJ1-1,-,TRBV2,-,TGTGCCAGCAGTGAAACCAGGACCCCCACTGAAGCTTTCTTT,CASSETRTPTEAFF
TRBJ2-2,-,TRBV6-1,-,TGTGCCAGCAGAGCAAAGGTGAACACCGGGGAGCTGTTTTTT,CASRAKVNTGELFF
TRBJ2-7,-,TRBV5-1,-,TGCGCCAGCAGCTTGGTGCACAGGGAGAGAAGTTACGAGCAGTACTTC,CASSLVHRERSYEQYF
TRBJ2-5,-,TRBV4-1,once,TGCGCCAGCAGCCCCCTGTGGGCGGAGAGGGGAGAGACCCAGTACTTC,CASSPLWAERGETQYF
TRBJ2-3,TRBD2,TRBV5-1,-,TGCGCCAGCAGCTTGTTCGGAGCGGGAAAGTCCACAGATACGCAGTATTTT,CASSLFGAGKSTDTQYF
TRBJ1-1,TRBD1,TRBV5-8,-,TGTGCCAGCAGCCTTGTACAGGGGGCCAGTGAAGCTTTCTTT,CASSLVQGASEAFF
TRBJ1-2,-,TRBV2,-,TGTGCGGACCAAATGGGGGGTGAGGGCTACACCTTC,CADQMGGEGYTF
TRBJ2-5,-,TRBV28,once,TGTGCCAGCAGTTCGACATCGTGGACCCAGTACTTC,CASSSTSWTQYF
TRBJ2-7,-,TRBV18,-,TGTGCCAGCTCACCGGTACGGCCACGACTAACCTACGAGCAGTACTTC,CASSPVRPRLTYEQYF
TRBJ2-7,-,TRBV18,once,TGTGCCAGCTCACCACAGGGTGGCTACGAGCAGTACTTC,CASSPQGGYEQYF
TRBJ2-3,TRBD2,TRBV5-1,-,TGCGCCAGCAGCTTGGGGTTTAGCGGGACTAGCACAGATACGCAGTATTTT,CASSLGFSGTSTDTQYF
TRBJ2-1,TRBD2,TRBV2,once,TGTGCCAGCAGTGAAGCGTCGGGGGGGACCCTAGGTAGCAATGAGCAGTTCTTC,CASSEASGGTLGSNEQFF
TRBJ2-7,-,TRBV7-8,-,TGTGCCAGCAGCGCCGAGTACGAGCAGTACTTC,CASSAEYEQYF
TRBJ1-1,-,TRBV6-1,-,TGTGCCAGCAGTGACAGTATTGGTGAAGCTTTCTTT,CASSDSIGEAFF
TRBJ2-7,TRBD2,TRBV14,once,TGTGCCAGCAGCCTCACGGGAGGGACGGGGGAGCAGTACTTC,CASSLTGGTGEQYF
TRBJ1-1,-,TRBV10-2,few,TGCGCCAGCAGTGACAGGGTAACGAACACTGAAGCTTTCTTT,CASSDRVTNTEAFF
TRBJ1-4,-,TRBV7-9,once,TGTGCCAGCAGCTTAGAAGGACACTTTAATGAAAAACTGTTTTTT,CASSLEGHFNEKLFF
TRBJ2-7,-,TRBV2,-,TGTGCCAGCAGGGACTGGCGGGACGGGAGCTCCTACGAGCAGTACTTC,CASRDWRDGSSYEQYF
TRBJ2-3,TRBD2,TRBV9,-,TGTGCCAGCAGCGTAGCTGGACTAGCGGGAGGGCCGTGGGCCGCAGATACGCAGTATTTT,CASSVAGLAGGPWAADTQYF
TRBJ2-5,-,TRBV6-5,-,TGTGCCAGCAGCCCCGGGGGTTTGCGGGAGACCCAGTACTTC,CASSPGGLRETQYF
TRBJ2-2,TRBD2,TRBV12-5,once,TGTGCTAGTGGGGAGCGGGACGCGAACACCGGGGAGCTGTTTTTT,CASGERDANTGELFF
TRBJ1-1,-,TRBV28,-,TGTGCCAGCAGTTCTAGCTGGGAAGCTTTCTTT,CASSSSWEAFF
TRBJ2-5,-,TRBV15,-,TGTGCCACCAGCAGAGGAAGAGGCACCCTTGGGGAGACCCAGTACTTC,CATSRGRGTLGETQYF
TRBJ2-1,TRBD2,TRBV27,-,TGTGCCAGCAGGGAGGGACTAGTGGCGGAGCAGTTCTTC,CASREGLVAEQFF
TRBJ1-3,-,TRBV18,-,TGTGCCAGCTCTGACAGTGCCTCTGGAAACACCATATATTTT,CASSDSASGNTIYF
TRBJ2-7,TRBD2,TRBV2,-,TGTGCCAGCAGTGAACGGCTAGCGGGAGGAAACGAGCAGTACTTC,CASSERLAGGNEQYF
TRBJ1-2,-,TRBV9,-,TGTGCCAGCAGCCCGAGGACAGCTAACTATGGCTACACCTTC,CASSPRTANYGYTF
TRBJ1-1,-,TRBV7-9,-,TGTGCCAGCGAAGGGTTGAGGGCTGAAGCTTTCTTT,CASEGLRAEAFF
TRBJ1-3,-,TRBV30,-,TGTGCCTGGAGTGTACCCCACTCTGGAAACACCATATATTTT,CAWSVPHSGNTIYF
TRBJ1-1,-,TRBV4-2,few,TGTGCCAGCAGCCCTGTGGACAGCATGAACACTGAAGCTTTCTTT,CASSPVDSMNTEAFF
TRBJ2-7,TRBD2,TRBV28,-,TGTGCCAGCAGTTTAGTTCAAGGGGCTAGCGGGAAATATGGCTCCTACGAGCAGTACTTC,CASSLVQGASGKYGSYEQYF
TRBJ2-2,-,TRBV7-3,once,TGTGCCAGCAGCCCAGAGGGGAACACCGGGGAGCTGTTTTTT,CASSPEGNTGELFF
TRBJ1-5,-,TRBV28,once,TGTGCCAGCGGATCAGTTGGGGGGGAGTATAGCAATCAGCCCCAGCATTTT,CASGSVGGEYSNQPQHF
TRBJ2-3,-,TRBV27,-,TGTGCCAGCAGTCCCCCGGGACCCCCACGGGATACGCAGTATTTT,CASSPPGPPRDTQYF
TRBJ1-1,-,TRBV7-3,once,TGTGCCAGCAGCTTAAGGTCCGTCAGGTATGATACTGAAGCTTTCTTT,CASSLRSVRYDTEAFF
TRBJ2-5,TRBD1,TRBV29-1,-,TGCAGCGTCCGGACAGGGGGCAAGGAGACCCAGTACTTC,CSVRTGGKETQYF
TRBJ2-2,-,TRBV7-2,-,TGTGCCAGCAGCTTAGTCGGGAACACCGGGGAGCTGTTTTTT,CASSLVGNTGELFF
TRBJ1-2,TRBD1,TRBV18,-,TGTGCCAGCTCACCTCAGGGGGCTGATGGCTACACCTTC,CASSPQGADGYTF
TRBJ2-7,-,TRBV7-2,-,TGTGCCAGCAGCCAGGGGGCTAGCGGGACCTACGAGCAGTACTTC,CASSQGASGTYEQYF